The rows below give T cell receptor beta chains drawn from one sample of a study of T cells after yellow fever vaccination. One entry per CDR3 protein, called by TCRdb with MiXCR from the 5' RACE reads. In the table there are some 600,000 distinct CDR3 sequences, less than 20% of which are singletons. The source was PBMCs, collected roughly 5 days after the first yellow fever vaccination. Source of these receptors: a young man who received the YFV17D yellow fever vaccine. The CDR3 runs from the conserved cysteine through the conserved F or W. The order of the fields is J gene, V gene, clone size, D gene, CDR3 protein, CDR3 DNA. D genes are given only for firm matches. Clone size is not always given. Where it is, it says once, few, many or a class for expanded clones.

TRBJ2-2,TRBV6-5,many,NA,CASSYVLRTANTGELFF,TGTGCCAGCAGTTACGTCCTACGGACCGCGAACACCGGGGAGCTGTTTTTT
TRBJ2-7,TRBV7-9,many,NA,CASSLINEQYF,TGTGCCAGCAGCTTAATCAACGAGCAGTACTTC
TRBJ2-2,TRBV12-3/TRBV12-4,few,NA,CASILNTGELFF,TGTGCCAGCATCTTAAACACCGGGGAGCTGTTTTTT
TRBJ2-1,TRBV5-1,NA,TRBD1,CASSNPGQGYNEQFF,TGCGCCAGCAGCAATCCGGGACAGGGGTACAATGAGCAGTTCTTC
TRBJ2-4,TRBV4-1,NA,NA,CASSQVDSVSYKNIQYF,TGCGCCAGCAGCCAAGTAGACAGTGTGAGTTACAAAAACATTCAGTACTTC
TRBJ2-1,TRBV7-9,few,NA,CASEGVYNEQFF,TGTGCCAGCGAGGGGGTCTACAATGAGCAGTTCTTC
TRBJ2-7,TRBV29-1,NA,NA,CSVGAGSSYEQYF,TGCAGCGTTGGAGCAGGGAGTTCCTACGAGCAGTACTTC
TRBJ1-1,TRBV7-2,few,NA,CASSLSRDYTEAFF,TGTGCCAGCAGCTTATCTAGGGATTACACTGAAGCTTTCTTT
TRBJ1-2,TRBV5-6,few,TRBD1,CASSLRGGGDYGYTF,TGTGCCAGCAGCTTGCGAGGGGGCGGTGACTATGGCTACACCTTC
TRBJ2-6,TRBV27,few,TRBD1,CASSPERTGGIRAGANVLTF,TGTGCCAGCAGTCCGGAGAGGACAGGGGGTATACGGGCTGGGGCCAACGTCCTGACTTTC
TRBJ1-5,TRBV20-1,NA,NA,CSARSSRSQPQHF,TGCAGTGCTAGGAGTAGTAGGAGTCAGCCCCAGCATTTT
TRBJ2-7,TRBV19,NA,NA,CASRYGHLAYEQYF,TGTGCCAGTAGGTACGGACACTTGGCCTACGAGCAGTACTTC
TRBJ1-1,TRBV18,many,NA,CARPPPNTEAFF,TGTGCCAGGCCGCCACCGAACACTGAAGCTTTCTTT
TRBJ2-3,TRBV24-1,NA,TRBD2,CDGRALRNTDTQYF,TGTGACGGGAGGGCGCTGCGAAACACAGATACGCAGTATTTT
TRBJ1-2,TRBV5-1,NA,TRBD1,CASSRSGQDYGYTF,TGCGCCAGCAGCCGGAGCGGACAGGACTATGGCTACACCTTC
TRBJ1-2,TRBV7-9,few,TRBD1,CASSLDGTDYYGYTF,TGTGCCAGCAGCTTAGATGGGACAGATTACTATGGCTACACCTTC
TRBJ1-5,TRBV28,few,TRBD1,CASRSRTGGRQPQHF,TGTGCCAGCAGATCGAGGACAGGGGGCCGGCAGCCCCAGCATTTT
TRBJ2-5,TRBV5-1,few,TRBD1,CASSFSPGGETQYF,TGCGCCAGCAGCTTTTCTCCAGGGGGCGAGACCCAGTACTTC
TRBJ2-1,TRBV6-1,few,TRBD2,CASRDTSGGAGEQFF,TGTGCCAGCAGAGATACTAGCGGGGGGGCGGGTGAGCAGTTCTTC
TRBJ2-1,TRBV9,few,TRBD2,CASSVGGLAGARGEQFF,TGTGCCAGCAGCGTAGGAGGACTAGCGGGGGCAAGGGGTGAGCAGTTCTTC
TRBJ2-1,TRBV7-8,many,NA,CASSLAWRGPRNEQFF,TGTGCCAGCAGCTTAGCCTGGCGGGGGCCCCGGAATGAGCAGTTCTTC
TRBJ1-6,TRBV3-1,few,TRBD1,CASSPPGTDNSPLHF,TGTGCCAGCAGCCCACCCGGGACAGATAATTCACCCCTCCACTTT
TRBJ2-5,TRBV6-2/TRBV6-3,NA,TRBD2,CASSDPLAGKQETQYF,TGTGCCAGCAGTGACCCACTAGCGGGGAAACAAGAGACCCAGTACTTC
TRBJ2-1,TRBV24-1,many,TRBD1,CATRTGGNYNEQFF,TGTGCCACCAGGACAGGGGGTAACTACAATGAGCAGTTCTTC
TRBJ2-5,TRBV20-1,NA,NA,CSARKGMQETQYF,TGCAGTGCTAGAAAGGGAATGCAAGAGACCCAGTACTTC
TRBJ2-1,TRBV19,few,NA,CASSILGQVGEQFF,TGTGCCAGTAGTATATTGGGGCAGGTGGGTGAGCAGTTCTTC
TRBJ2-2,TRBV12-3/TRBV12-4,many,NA,CASRPPSGGGTGELFF,TGTGCCAGCAGGCCTCCTTCGGGGGGCGGAACCGGGGAGCTGTTTTTT
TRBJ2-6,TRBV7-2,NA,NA,CASSLASNPSGANVLTF,TGTGCCAGCAGCTTAGCCAGTAACCCCTCTGGGGCCAACGTCCTGACTTTC
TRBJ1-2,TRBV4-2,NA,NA,CASSQPDSGDDGYTF,TGTGCCAGCAGCCAACCGGATTCAGGGGACGATGGCTACACCTTC
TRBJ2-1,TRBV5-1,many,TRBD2,CASSLDGGGNEQFF,TGCGCCAGCAGCTTGGACGGGGGGGGCAATGAGCAGTTCTTC
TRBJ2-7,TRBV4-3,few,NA,CASSQDDAGVAYEQYF,TGCGCCAGCAGCCAAGATGACGCAGGGGTTGCGTACGAGCAGTACTTC
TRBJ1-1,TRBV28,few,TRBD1,CASRGTGMIEAFF,TGTGCCAGCAGAGGGACAGGCATGATTGAAGCTTTCTTT
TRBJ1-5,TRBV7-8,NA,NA,CASSLEREQPQHF,TGTGCCAGCAGCTTAGAAAGGGAACAGCCCCAGCATTTT
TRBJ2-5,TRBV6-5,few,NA,CASSYAGGSEGETQYF,TGTGCCAGCAGTTACGCTGGTGGGTCCGAAGGGGAGACCCAGTACTTC
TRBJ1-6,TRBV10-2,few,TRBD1,CASSVGQGMNSPLHF,TGCGCCAGCAGTGTCGGACAGGGGATGAATTCACCCCTCCACTTT
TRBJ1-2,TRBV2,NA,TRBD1,CASSLTGGSDGYTF,TGTGCCAGCAGTTTGACAGGGGGCTCGGATGGCTACACCTTC
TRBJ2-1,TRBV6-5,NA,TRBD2,CASRTSTSGAYNEQFF,TGTGCCAGCAGAACCTCGACTAGCGGGGCCTACAATGAGCAGTTCTTC
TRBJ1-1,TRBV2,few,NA,CASSARTGTEAFF,TGTGCCAGCAGTGCCCGGACGGGCACTGAAGCTTTCTTT
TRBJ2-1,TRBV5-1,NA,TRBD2,CASSLASGATYNEQFF,TGCGCCAGCAGCCTCGCTAGCGGGGCGACCTACAATGAGCAGTTCTTC
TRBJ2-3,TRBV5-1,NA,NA,CASRTGTVVSGDTQYF,TGCGCCAGCAGAACCGGGACGGTGGTTAGTGGTGATACGCAGTATTTT
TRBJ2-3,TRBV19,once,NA,CASSHAADTQYF,TGTGCCAGTAGCCACGCTGCGGATACGCAGTATTTT
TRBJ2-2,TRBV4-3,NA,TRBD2,CASTPGLAGFGGELFF,TGCGCCAGCACACCGGGACTAGCGGGGTTCGGCGGGGAGCTGTTTTTT
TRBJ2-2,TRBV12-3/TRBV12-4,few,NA,CASSLHRTNTGELFF,TGTGCCAGCAGTTTACACAGGACGAACACCGGGGAGCTGTTTTTT
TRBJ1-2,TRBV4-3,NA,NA,CASSQGGRAGRGYTF,TGCGCCAGCAGCCAAGGAGGGAGGGCGGGGCGAGGCTACACCTTC
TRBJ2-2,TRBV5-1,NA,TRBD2,CASSVGGAWTGELFF,TGCGCCAGCAGCGTCGGGGGGGCCTGGACCGGGGAGCTGTTTTTT
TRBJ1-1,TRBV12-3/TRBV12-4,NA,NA,CASNLHGGNTEAFF,TGTGCCAGCAATTTACACGGTGGGAACACTGAAGCTTTCTTT
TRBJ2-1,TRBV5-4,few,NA,CASRLPTGPDHEQFF,TGTGCCAGCAGACTGCCCACGGGACCCGACCATGAGCAGTTCTTC
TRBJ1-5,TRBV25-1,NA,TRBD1,CASSSTGVFQPQHF,TGTGCCAGCAGTTCGACAGGGGTTTTTCAGCCCCAGCATTTT
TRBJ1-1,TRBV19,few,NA,CASIQGATEAFF,TGTGCCAGTATCCAAGGGGCCACTGAAGCTTTCTTT
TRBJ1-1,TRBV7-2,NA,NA,CATNSGLDTEAFF,TGTGCCACCAATTCGGGGTTGGACACTGAAGCTTTCTTT